These 29 T cell receptor beta chains came from one sample sequenced in a study of patients and donors after allogeneic stem cell transplantation. TCRdb called the RT-PCR reads again in MiXCR, with one record for every CDR3 protein. This sample has roughly 960,000 distinct CDR3 sequences; more than 15% occur once, and the top ten carry under 6.5%. The material sequenced was blood, either unsorted or a sorted T cell fraction (not recorded which). The receptors derive from a human donor who was either an allogeneic HSCT recipient or a stem cell or donor lymphocyte infusion donor (not recorded which). It is not recorded whose cells these are; they may come from a transplant donor.

This chain joins TRBV20-1 and TRBJ1-4, with 9 bases that match TRBD1. The CDR3 length is 14 residues. Trimming cost V 3 bases and J 8 bases; bases outside gene matches: 7. Germline lookup yields CDR1 DFQATT and CDR2 SNEGSKA (reference sequence). Written as DNA, the CDR3 is TGCAGTGCTAGCCTCACAGGGGGCAGGGAAAAACTGTTTTTT. Residues: CSASLTGGREKLFF.

The CDR3 region is CASNSGAGNSPLHF. The CDR3 DNA sequence: TGCGCCAGCAACTCGGGTGCAGGAAATTCACCCCTCCACTTT. The chain is built from TRBV5-1 and TRBJ1-6; the D is unclear. V was pared by 6 bases and J by 7 bases, with 14 bases between. The CDR3 has 14 residues. Germline values: CDR1 SGHRS, CDR2 YFSETQ.

This clonotype was seen ten or more times. The V call is TRBV5-1, the J call TRBJ1-2, with 7 bases that match TRBD1. CDR1 and CDR2 from the germline V gene are SGHRS and YFSETQ. The CDR3 is 15 residues long. J gave up 0 bases and V 3 bases, and 5 bases lay outside the gene matches. DNA of the CDR3: TGCGCCAGCAGCTGGGACAGCTATTCTAACTATGGCTACACCTTC. Translation: CASSWDSYSNYGYTF.

This chain joins TRBV10-3 and TRBJ1-1, with 8 bases lining up with TRBD1. Germline CDR1 is ENHRY and CDR2 is SYGVKD. Unmatched junction bases numbered 10, after V lost 4 bases and J lost 0 bases. This CDR3 has 17 amino acids. CDR3 DNA: TGTGCCATCAGTGCTGGGACAGGATCCTACATGAACACTGAAGCTTTCTTT. Encoded protein: CAISAGTGSYMNTEAFF.

The chain joins TRBV6-1 to TRBJ2-4; TRBD1 or TRBD2 may be the D gene (5 bases each). Trimming took off 8 bases at V and 0 bases at J, with 14 bases between the two ends. The CDR3 totals 15 residues. Germline V gene sequence: CDR1 MNHNS, CDR2 SASEGT. The CDR3, as DNA: TGTGCCAGCGCCCCCGGGGACCCAGCCAAAAACATTCAGTACTTC. Protein sequence: CASAPGDPAKNIQYF.

The V call is TRBV28, the J call TRBJ2-5; tentative D call: TRBD2 (5 bases). This CDR3 comprises 14 residues. Germline values: CDR1 MDHEN, CDR2 SYDVKM. With 7 bases removed from V and 2 bases from J, the gap between germline ends came to 14 bases. The CDR3 protein is CASTPLGVQETQYF. As DNA, the CDR3 is TGTGCCAGCACGCCACTCGGGGTTCAAGAGACCCAGTACTTC.

The V call is TRBV5-1, the J call TRBJ2-7; TRBD2 matches 7 bases. J was trimmed by 5 bases and V by 0 bases; bases with no gene match: 17. The CDR3 has 18 amino acids. The germline V gene has CDR1 SGHRS and CDR2 YFSETQ. In DNA, the CDR3 is TGCGCCAGCAGCTTGGCGACTCCTCGGGGGGAAAAGGTGAACGAGCAGTACTTC. Encoded protein: CASSLATPRGEKVNEQYF.

This clonotype was seen a handful of times. CDR3 DNA sequence: TGTGCCATCAGTGATGGGCTACTCACCAGCACAGATACGCAGTATTTT. This translates into CAISDGLLTSTDTQYF. The chain combines TRBV10-3 with TRBJ2-3; D is undetermined. With 3 bases removed from V and 0 bases from J, the gap between germline ends came to 13 bases. The CDR3 has 16 amino acids. Germline CDR1 reads ENHRY; CDR2 reads SYGVKD.

This clonotype was detected only a few times. This chain connects TRBV6-1 to TRBJ1-1; no firm D call. The CDR3 length is 11 residues. V was trimmed by 8 bases and J by 7 bases, leaving 11 bases between them. Germline V gene sequence: CDR1 MNHNS, CDR2 SASEGT. The CDR3 bases are TGTGCCAGCGGCGCCCGGAGTGAAGCTTTCTTT. Its protein product is CASGARSEAFF.

This clonotype was observed a handful of times. This chain joins TRBV29-1 and TRBJ2-7, with no clear D. CDR1 SQVTM and CDR2 ANQGSEA come from the germline V gene. The V end was cut by 4 bases, the J end by 2 bases, with 9 bases between. The CDR3 sequence is 12 residues long. The CDR3 reads CSVVADTYEQYF. The CDR3 DNA reads TGCAGCGTTGTTGCGGATACCTACGAGCAGTACTTC.

The rearrangement uses TRBV2 and TRBJ2-5, with D tentatively TRBD1 (5 bases). Germline V CDR1 and CDR2: SNHLY, FYNNEI. Trimming left V 7 bases short and J 2 bases short, with 23 bases between. This CDR3 has 17 amino acids. The CDR3: CASNIRGTTEHQETQYF. The CDR3 bases are TGTGCCAGCAATATTAGGGGTACGACGGAACATCAAGAGACCCAGTACTTC.

This clonotype turned up a few times. This chain uses TRBV12-3 or TRBV12-4 with TRBJ2-7, with TRBD2 identical over 7 bases. This CDR3 has 18 amino acids. J was trimmed by 0 bases and V by 4 bases; bases with no gene match: 15. The CDR3 reads CASSSHSPPSGLSYEQYF. The CDR3 region has the DNA TGTGCCAGCAGTTCACACTCCCCACCTAGCGGTCTCTCCTACGAGCAGTACTTC.

This chain uses TRBV27 with TRBJ1-2; possibly TRBD1 for D (6 bases). This CDR3 region has 17 residues. Germline-derived CDR1 and CDR2 are MNHEY and SMNVEV (reference sequence). Trimming took 5 bases from V and 9 from J, leaving 28 bases between them. Here the CDR3 reads CASSSFDRAGGAYRYTF. The CDR3 DNA follows: TGTGCCAGCAGTAGCTTCGATCGGGCTGGGGGCGCTTATCGCTACACCTTC.

The chain couples TRBV24-1 to TRBJ2-5; D possibly matches TRBD1 or TRBD2 (5 bases each). CDR3 length equals 13 residues. Germline values: CDR1 KGHDR, CDR2 SFDVKD. Trimming took 5 bases from V and 5 from J, leaving 11 bases between them. The CDR3 sequence: CATSGGISETQYF. The CDR3 DNA reads TGTGCCACCAGTGGGGGGATTTCTGAGACCCAGTACTTC.

The J gene is TRBJ2-1, the V gene TRBV7-2; the D gene is possibly TRBD2 (6 bases). The V gene's germline CDR1 is SGHTA and CDR2 FQGNSA. This CDR3 has 12 amino acids. Trimming removed 3 bases at V and 11 bases at J, with 11 bases between. The DNA of the CDR3 is TGTGCCAGCAGCTTCCCTCGGGAGCAGCAGTTCTTC. Its translation is CASSFPREQQFF.

The CDR3 nucleotides are TGTGCCAGCAGGAGACAGGGGGCCTCAGATACGCAGTATTTT. This gives the protein CASRRQGASDTQYF. This chain joins TRBV3-1 and TRBJ2-3, with 10 positions matching TRBD1. The CDR3 spans 14 residues. The V and J ends lost 6 bases and 4 bases, in that order; junction bases with no gene match: 4. CDR1 is LGHDT and CDR2 is YNNKEL in the germline V gene (reference sequence).

CDR3: CASSLASATGAYGYTF. The CDR3 region has the DNA TGTGCCAGCAGTTTAGCGTCGGCTACTGGGGCCTATGGCTACACCTTC. The V and J genes are TRBV12-3 or TRBV12-4 and TRBJ1-2, with D possibly matching TRBD1 (5 bases). V was shortened by 0 bases and J by 4 bases, with 15 bases between the two germline ends. The CDR3 totals 16 residues.

This clonotype came up a few times. V and J are TRBV11-2 and TRBJ2-3; maybe TRBD2 (5 bases). Trimming cost V 0 bases and J 7 bases, with 11 bases left between them. Germline V gene lookup returns CDR1 SGHAT and CDR2 FQNNGV. The CDR3 has 14 residues. The CDR3 is CASSLDNPGNTQYF. For the CDR3, the DNA is TGTGCCAGCAGCTTAGATAATCCGGGAAATACGCAGTATTTT. Full variable domain (outside the CDR3, taken from reference TRBV11-2 and TRBJ2-3): EAGVAQSPRYKIIEKRQSVAFWCNPISGHATLYWYQQILGQGPKLLIQFQNNGVVDDSQLPKDRFSAERLKGVDSTLKIQPAKLEDSAVYLCASSLDNPGNTQYFGPGTRLTVL.

This clonotype was observed a handful of times. The chain has TRBV15 and TRBJ2-7, with 11 bases that match TRBD1. The CDR3 has 15 residues. Germline values: CDR1 LNHNV, CDR2 YYDKDF (reference sequence). The trim removed 1 base at V and 4 bases at J, leaving 3 bases unmatched. The chain's CDR3 is CATSRAGQGDYEQYF. CDR3 nucleotides: TGTGCCACCAGCAGAGCGGGACAGGGGGATTACGAGCAGTACTTC.

The rearrangement links TRBV24-1 to TRBJ2-5, with D perhaps TRBD2 (6 bases). Trimming stripped 4 bases from V and 5 bases from J, with 19 bases between. The CDR3 length is 16 residues. Germline CDR1 and CDR2: KGHDR and SFDVKD. CDR3 sequence: CATSDHGDWARETQYF. In DNA, the CDR3 is TGTGCCACCAGTGACCACGGGGACTGGGCCCGGGAGACCCAGTACTTC.

This clonotype has at least ten counts. The chain has TRBV4-3 and TRBJ2-7; D remains unclear. This CDR3 region has 13 residues. The ends were cut back, 0 bases at V and 5 bases at J, with 8 bases in the middle. Germline V gives CDR1 LGHNA, CDR2 YSLEER. Written as DNA, the CDR3 is TGCGCCAGCAGCCAAGATTCCGCAGACGAGCAGTACTTC. Amino acid sequence: CASSQDSADEQYF.

The chain uses TRBV4-3 and TRBJ2-5; no definite D call. This CDR3 spans 11 amino acids. Germline assignment: CDR1 LGHNA and CDR2 YSLEER. The V end was cut by 4 bases, the J end by 7 bases, with 7 bases between. The CDR3 DNA reads TGCGCCAGCAGCCTAAAGGTGACCCAGTACTTC. Amino acid sequence: CASSLKVTQYF.

The genes are TRBV20-1 and TRBJ2-7, with D perhaps TRBD2 (6 bases). The germline V and J ends were trimmed by 3 bases and 3 bases, with 15 bases remaining between them. The CDR3 is 14 residues long. Germline V gene lookup returns CDR1 DFQATT and CDR2 SNEGSKA (reference sequence). CDR3 region: CSASGGTAVYEQYF. Here the CDR3 DNA reads TGCAGTGCTAGTGGCGGGACGGCAGTCTACGAGCAGTACTTC.

This clonotype was counted ten times or more. The chain is built from TRBV3-1 and TRBJ2-7, with a possible D match to TRBD1 (5 bases). The germline V gene has CDR1 LGHDT and CDR2 YNNKEL (reference sequence). CDR3 length equals 13 residues. V lost 0 bases and J 2 bases, leaving 5 bases between the germline ends. CDR3 nucleotide sequence: TGTGCCAGCAGCCAAGACAGGGCCTACGAGCAGTACTTC. Its protein product is CASSQDRAYEQYF.

This clonotype was seen more than once but under ten times. The chain links TRBV7-3 to TRBJ2-1, with 8 bases matching TRBD1. The CDR3 is 11 residues long. V lost 5 bases and J lost 14; bases outside the gene matches: 5. CDR1 is SGHTA and CDR2 is FQGTGA in the germline V gene. The CDR3 spells CASSPGQGKFF. In DNA, the CDR3 is TGTGCCAGCAGCCCCGGACAGGGAAAGTTCTTC.

This clonotype was picked up a small number of times. The rearrangement joins TRBV6-1 to TRBJ2-5; D possibly corresponds to TRBD2 (5 bases). V dropped 5 bases and J dropped 2 bases, with 15 bases sitting between them. There are 15 residues in the CDR3. CDR1 and CDR2 from the germline V gene are MNHNS and SASEGT. For the CDR3, the DNA is TGTGCCAGCAGTCATCCTGGCCGAGGGCAAGAGACCCAGTACTTC. The encoded protein is CASSHPGRGQETQYF.

The genes are TRBV12-3 or TRBV12-4 and TRBJ1-2; D uncertain. Trimming pared 7 bases from V and 10 bases from J, leaving 22 bases between. This CDR3 has 14 amino acids. The CDR3: CASTSFLGSGSYTF. Written as DNA, the CDR3 is TGTGCCAGCACCTCGTTCCTGGGCTCGGGGTCCTACACCTTC.

The CDR3 nucleotides read TGTGCCAGCAGCTCGAGCCCTAGCGGGGGGGGCAGGTACGAGCAGTACTTC. This sequence encodes CASSSSPSGGGRYEQYF. The rearrangement joins TRBV7-8 to TRBJ2-7; TRBD2 matches at 12 bases. V lost 4 bases and J lost 4; bases outside the gene matches: 11. The germline gives CDR1 SGHVS, CDR2 FQNEAQ. CDR3 length equals 17 residues.

The genes are TRBV9 and TRBJ2-1, with D possibly being TRBD1 (6 bases). The germline gives CDR1 SGDLS, CDR2 YYNGEE. The V and J ends lost 1 base and 3 bases respectively, with 11 bases between them. The CDR3 runs 15 residues. The CDR3 bases are TGTGCCAGCAGCGTAAGGGGGACCTTCTACAATGAGCAGTTCTTC. It codes for CASSVRGTFYNEQFF. The full variable domain, in which reference TRBV9 and TRBJ2-1 provide the parts outside the CDR3, is DSGVTQTPKHLITATGQRVTLRCSPRSGDLSVYWYQQSLDQGLQFLIQYYNGEERAKGNILERFSAQQFPDLHSELNLSSLELGDSALYFCASSVRGTFYNEQFFGPGTRLTVL.